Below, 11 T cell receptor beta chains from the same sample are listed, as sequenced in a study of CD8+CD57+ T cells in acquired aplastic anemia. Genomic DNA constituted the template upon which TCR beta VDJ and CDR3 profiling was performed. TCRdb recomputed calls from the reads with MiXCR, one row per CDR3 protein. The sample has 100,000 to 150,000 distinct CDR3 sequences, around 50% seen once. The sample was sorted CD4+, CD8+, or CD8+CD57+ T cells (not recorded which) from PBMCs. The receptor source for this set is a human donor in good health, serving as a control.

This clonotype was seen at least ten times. CDR3 DNA sequence: TGTGCCAGCAGCAGCAGGCGCAATCAGCCCCAGCATTTT. Residues: CASSSRRNQPQHF. This rearrangement joins TRBV3-1 to TRBJ1-5; D gene ambiguous. CDR1 and CDR2 (germline): LGHDT, YNNKEL (reference sequence). This CDR3 is 13 amino acids long. Trimming removed 5 bases at V and 2 bases at J, with 7 bases between.

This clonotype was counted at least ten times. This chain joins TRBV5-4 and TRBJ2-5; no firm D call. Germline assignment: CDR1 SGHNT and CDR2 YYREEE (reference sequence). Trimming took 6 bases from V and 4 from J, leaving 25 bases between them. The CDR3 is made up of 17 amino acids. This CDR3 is CASTRGSGARMGETQYF. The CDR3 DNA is TGTGCCAGCACCCGAGGCTCTGGCGCCCGGATGGGAGAGACCCAGTACTTC.

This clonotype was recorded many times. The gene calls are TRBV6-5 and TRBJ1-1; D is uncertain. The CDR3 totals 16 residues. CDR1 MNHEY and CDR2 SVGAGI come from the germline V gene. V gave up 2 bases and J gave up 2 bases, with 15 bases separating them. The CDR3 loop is CASSYVVVSSNTEAFF. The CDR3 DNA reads TGTGCCAGCAGTTACGTGGTTGTGTCCTCAAACACTGAAGCTTTCTTT.

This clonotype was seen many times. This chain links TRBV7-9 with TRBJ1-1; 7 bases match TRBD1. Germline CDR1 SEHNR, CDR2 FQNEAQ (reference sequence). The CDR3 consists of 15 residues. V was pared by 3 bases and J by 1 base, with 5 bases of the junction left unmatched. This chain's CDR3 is CASSLRQGQNTEAFF. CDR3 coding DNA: TGTGCCAGCAGCTTGCGACAGGGCCAGAACACTGAAGCTTTCTTT.

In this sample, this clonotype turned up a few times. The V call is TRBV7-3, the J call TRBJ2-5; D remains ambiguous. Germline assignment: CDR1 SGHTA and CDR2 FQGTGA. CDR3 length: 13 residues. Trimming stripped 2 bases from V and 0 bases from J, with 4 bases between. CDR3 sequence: CASSLFDQETQYF. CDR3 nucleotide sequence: TGTGCCAGCAGCTTATTTGACCAAGAGACCCAGTACTTC.

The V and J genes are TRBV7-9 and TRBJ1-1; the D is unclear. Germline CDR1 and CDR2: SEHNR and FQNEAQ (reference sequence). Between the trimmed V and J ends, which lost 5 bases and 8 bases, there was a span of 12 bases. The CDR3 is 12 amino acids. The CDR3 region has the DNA TGTGCCAGCAGCCAAATACATGGAGAAGCTTTCTTT. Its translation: CASSQIHGEAFF.

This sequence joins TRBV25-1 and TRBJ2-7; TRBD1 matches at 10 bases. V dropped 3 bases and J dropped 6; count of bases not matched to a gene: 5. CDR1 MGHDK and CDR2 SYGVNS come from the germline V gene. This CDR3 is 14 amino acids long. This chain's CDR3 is CASSDGGQGLEQYF. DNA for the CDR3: TGTGCCAGCAGTGATGGGGGACAGGGGCTCGAGCAGTACTTC.

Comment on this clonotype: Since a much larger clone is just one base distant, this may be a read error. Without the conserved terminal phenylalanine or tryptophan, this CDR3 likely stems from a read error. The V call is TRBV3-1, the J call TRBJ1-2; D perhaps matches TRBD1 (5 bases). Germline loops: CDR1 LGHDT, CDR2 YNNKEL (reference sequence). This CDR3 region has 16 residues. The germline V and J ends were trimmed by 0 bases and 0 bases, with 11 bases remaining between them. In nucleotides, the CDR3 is TGTGCCAGCAGCCAAGATGAGCGAGGGGCTAACTATGGCTACACCCTC. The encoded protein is CASSQDERGANYGYTL.

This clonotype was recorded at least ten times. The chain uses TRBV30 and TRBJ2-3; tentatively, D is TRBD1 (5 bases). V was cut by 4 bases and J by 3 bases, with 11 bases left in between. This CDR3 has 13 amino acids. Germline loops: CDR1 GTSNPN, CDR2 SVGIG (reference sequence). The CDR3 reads CAWNYQGTDTQYF. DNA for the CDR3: TGTGCCTGGAATTATCAGGGTACAGATACGCAGTATTTT.

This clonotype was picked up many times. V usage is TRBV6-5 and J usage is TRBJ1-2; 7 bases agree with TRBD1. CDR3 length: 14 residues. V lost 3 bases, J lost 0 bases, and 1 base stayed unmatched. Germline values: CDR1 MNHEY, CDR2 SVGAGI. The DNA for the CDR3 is TGTGCCAGCAGTTATGACAGGGCTAACTATGGCTACACCTTC. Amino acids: CASSYDRANYGYTF.

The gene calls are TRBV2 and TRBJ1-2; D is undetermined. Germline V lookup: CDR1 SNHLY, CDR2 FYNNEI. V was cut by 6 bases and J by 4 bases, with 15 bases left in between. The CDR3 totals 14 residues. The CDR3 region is CASSQALSSYGYTF. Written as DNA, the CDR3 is TGTGCCAGCAGCCAGGCCTTAAGTAGCTATGGCTACACCTTC.